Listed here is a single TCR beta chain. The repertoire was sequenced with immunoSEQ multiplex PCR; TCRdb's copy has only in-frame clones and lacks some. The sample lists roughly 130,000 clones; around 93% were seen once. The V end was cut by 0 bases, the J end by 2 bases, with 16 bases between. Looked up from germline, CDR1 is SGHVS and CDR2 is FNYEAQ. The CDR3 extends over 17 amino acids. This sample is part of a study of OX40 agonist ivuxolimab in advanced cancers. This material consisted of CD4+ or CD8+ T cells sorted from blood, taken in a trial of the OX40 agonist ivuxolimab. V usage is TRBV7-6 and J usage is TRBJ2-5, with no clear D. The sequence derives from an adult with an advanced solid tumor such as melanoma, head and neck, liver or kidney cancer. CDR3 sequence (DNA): TGTGCCAGCAGCTTAGCGGCCACAAGCAGCCCACAAGAGACCCAGTACTTC. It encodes CASSLAATSSPQETQYF.